This T cell receptor beta chain was obtained from a study of cytomegalovirus exposure and HLA in healthy donors. Of note for this clone: The antigen remains undetermined.

Those who donated were healthy bone marrow donors. General observations from the study: Association of a missense DCLRE1C variant with TCR beta V- and J-gene trimming was reported in a later analysis. The authors listed around 150 TCR beta chains as cytomegalovirus-associated. Immune exposure data for these donors was limited to CMV serostatus.

V lost 4 bases, J lost 6 bases, and 13 bases lay in between. The CDR3 length is 14 residues. CDR1 MNHNS and CDR2 SASEGT come from the germline V gene. Primers: 60 Vbeta forward and 13 Jbeta reverse. The repertoire was sequenced with immunoSEQ multiplex PCR; TCRdb's copy has only in-frame clones and lacks some. The table includes roughly 200,000 clones, approximately 80% detected once. The sequence was collected from a woman in her twenties or thirties in good health and CMV-seropositive. Sequencing was performed on PBMCs. The chain is built from TRBV6-1 and TRBJ2-1; the D gene is possibly TRBD1 (5 bases). CDR3 DNA sequence: TGTGCCAGCAGTGGGGCAGGACAAAGCAATGAGCAGTTCTTC. This gives the protein CASSGAGQSNEQFF.